The 30 T cell receptor beta chains listed next were all sequenced from one sample in a study of cytomegalovirus exposure and HLA in healthy donors. A multiplex PCR was run with 60 Vbeta primers and 13 Jbeta primers. Produced via immunoSEQ multiplex PCR; TCRdb's table is partial and in-frame only. The table records 95,000 to 150,000 clones, roughly 82% of them present only once. The sample consisted of PBMCs. The receptors stem from a human donor in good health.

This clone came up a few times. The gene calls are TRBV9 and TRBJ2-5; perhaps TRBD2 as D (6 bases). V dropped 6 bases and J dropped 1 base, with 16 bases sitting between them. This CDR3 is built from 15 residues. Germline-derived CDR1 and CDR2 are SGDLS and YYNGEE. This CDR3 reads CASTPRGSGQETQYF. DNA of the CDR3: TGTGCCAGCACACCCCGCGGTAGCGGCCAAGAGACCCAGTACTTC. The full variable domain, completed using reference TRBV9 and TRBJ2-5, is DSGVTQTPKHLITATGQRVTLRCSPRSGDLSVYWYQQSLDQGLQFLIQYYNGEERAKGNILERFSAQQFPDLHSELNLSSLELGDSALYFCASTPRGSGQETQYFGPGTRLLVL.

The chain employs TRBV10-2 and TRBJ2-2, with 8 bases that match TRBD2. CDR3 length equals 14 residues. Per the germline V gene, CDR1 is WSHSY and CDR2 is SAAADI. Trimming removed 8 bases from V and 4 bases from J; junction bases left unmatched: 6. CDR3 residues: CASSQRESTGELFF. The CDR3 nucleotides are TGCGCCAGCTCCCAGCGGGAGTCCACCGGGGAGCTGTTTTTT.

The genes are TRBV10-3 and TRBJ2-1, with 12 positions matching TRBD2. Germline-derived CDR1 and CDR2 are ENHRY and SYGVKD. V trimming: 5 bases; J trimming: 7 bases; junction bases outside the gene matches: 6. The CDR3 is 15 amino acids. CDR3 bases: TGTGCCATCAGTTCGACTAGCGGGAGTAGAAATGAGCAGTTCTTC. Residues: CAISSTSGSRNEQFF.

This clone has only a few counts. The chain uses TRBV27 and TRBJ2-3; TRBD1 matches 8 bases. Trimming took 3 bases from V and 5 from J; bases not matched to a gene: 1. Germline CDR1 MNHEY, CDR2 SMNVEV (reference sequence). The CDR3 covers 13 residues. CDR3 protein: CASSFTGGDTQYF. The CDR3 DNA follows: TGTGCCAGCAGTTTTACAGGGGGAGATACGCAGTATTTT.

The chain has TRBV21-1 and TRBJ2-7; TRBD1 is the table's D call, not checked against the DNA. TRBV21-1 is given as a pseudogene. The CDR3 consists of 16 residues. CDR3 in amino acids: CASSPLLDRVTYEQYF. The CDR3 DNA reads as TGTGCCAGCAGTCCCCTTTTGGACAGGGTAACCTACGAGCAGTACTTC.

This chain connects TRBV5-1 to TRBJ2-7, with 9 bases identical to TRBD1. CDR1 SGHRS and CDR2 YFSETQ come from the germline V gene. The CDR3 covers 14 residues. The V and J ends lost 7 bases and 2 bases, in that order; junction bases with no gene match: 7. Here the CDR3 reads CASGLRDRAYEQYF. CDR3 nucleotides: TGCGCCAGCGGTCTCCGGGACAGGGCCTACGAGCAGTACTTC.

This clone was counted only a few times. The J gene is TRBJ2-1, the V gene TRBV7-3, with 8 bases identical to TRBD2. J was trimmed by 5 bases and V by 5 bases; bases with no gene match: 2. The CDR3 has 13 amino acids. Looked up from germline, CDR1 is SGHTA and CDR2 is FQGTGA. CDR3 coding DNA: TGTGCCAGCAGCGGGACTAGGAACAATGAGCAGTTCTTC. This encodes CASSGTRNNEQFF. Looking up the rest from reference TRBV7-3 and TRBJ2-1 gives the full variable domain: GAGVSQTPSNKVTEKGKYVELRCDPISGHTALYWYRQSLGQGPEFLIYFQGTGAADDSGLPNDRFFAVRPEGSVSTLKIQRTERGDSAVYLCASSGTRNNEQFFGPGTRLTVL.

The V call is TRBV5-4, the J call TRBJ2-6, with 8 bases lining up with TRBD1. The CDR3 has 19 amino acids. The V gene's germline CDR1 is SGHNT and CDR2 YYREEE (reference sequence). V trimming: 1 base; J trimming: 2 bases; junction bases outside the gene matches: 11. CDR3 coding DNA: TGTGCCAGCAGCTTGTATTCCGGGACAGGACTTCCTGGGGCCAACGTCCTGACTTTC. This sequence encodes CASSLYSGTGLPGANVLTF.

The chain uses TRBV2 and TRBJ2-2, with D tentatively TRBD2 (6 bases). CDR3 length equals 17 residues. CDR1 SNHLY and CDR2 FYNNEI come from the germline V gene. Trimming took off 8 bases at V and 0 bases at J, with 19 bases between the two ends. CDR3 in DNA: TGTGCCAGCTGGGGTGTAGCGGCAACTCCGAACACCGGGGAGCTGTTTTTT. It encodes CASWGVAATPNTGELFF. The complete variable domain, with remaining parts taken from reference TRBV2 and TRBJ2-2, reads EPEVTQTPSHQVTQMGQEVILRCVPISNHLYFYWYRQILGQKVEFLVSFYNNEISEKSEIFDDQFSVERPDGSNFTLKIRSTKLEDSAMYFCASWGVAATPNTGELFFGEGSRLTVL.

This clone came up once. V gene TRBV5-8 combines with J gene TRBJ2-1; 8 nucleotides line up with TRBD2. This CDR3 region has 14 residues. V lost 3 bases, J lost 9 bases, and 8 bases stayed unmatched. Germline V CDR1 and CDR2: SGHTS, YDEGEE. The CDR3 DNA follows: TGTGCCAGCAGCTCGGCCGCGGGGGGCGGTGAGCAGTTCTTC. It codes for CASSSAAGGGEQFF.

This sequence joins TRBV5-1 and TRBJ2-5, with 12 bases matching TRBD2. Germline V gene sequence: CDR1 SGHRS, CDR2 YFSETQ. There are 15 residues in the CDR3. Unmatched junction bases numbered 6, after V lost 6 bases and J lost 3 bases. The CDR3 coding sequence is TGCGCCAGCACTCCTAGCGGGGGGGAAAAAGAGACCCAGTACTTC. Translated: CASTPSGGEKETQYF.

The gene calls are TRBV11-2 and TRBJ2-1; 7 positions match TRBD2. Germline V lookup: CDR1 SGHAT, CDR2 FQNNGV. The CDR3 extends over 18 amino acids. V lost 0 bases and J lost 1; bases outside the gene matches: 9. In DNA, the CDR3 is TGTGCCAGCAGCTTAGAGCGTTCGGCGGGAGCATCCTACAATGAGCAGTTCTTC. The encoded protein is CASSLERSAGASYNEQFF.

The rearrangement uses TRBV7-2 and TRBJ2-7; 8 bases match TRBD2. Germline values: CDR1 SGHTA, CDR2 FQGNSA. The CDR3 sequence is 16 residues long. Losses at the gene ends were 1 base for V and 3 bases for J; bases not matched to a gene: 8. The CDR3 DNA reads TGTGCCAGCAGCTTAGACGGGACTAGTGGTCGCTACGAGCAGTACTTC. Residues: CASSLDGTSGRYEQYF.

The rearrangement joins TRBV4-1 to TRBJ1-2, with 11 bases that match TRBD1. V trimming: 1 base; J trimming: 4 bases; junction bases outside the gene matches: 17. The CDR3 has 20 residues. The germline CDR1 and CDR2 sequences are MGHRA and YSYEKL. CDR3 loop: CASSQGLPGQGVWISYGYTF. The CDR3 nucleotides are TGCGCCAGCAGCCAAGGACTACCGGGACAGGGGGTTTGGATAAGCTATGGCTACACCTTC.

V is TRBV28 and J is TRBJ1-5, with TRBD1 as a possible D gene (6 bases). The CDR3 loop spans 14 amino acids. Germline assignment: CDR1 MDHEN and CDR2 SYDVKM. The V and J ends lost 8 bases and 7 bases respectively, with 18 bases between them. The DNA for the CDR3 is TGTGCCAGCGTTCGTAGCGGGGGGCGACAGCCCCAGCATTTT. This encodes CASVRSGGRQPQHF. The entire variable domain, with the rest obtained from reference TRBV28 and TRBJ1-5, is as follows: DVKVTQSSRYLVKRTGEKVFLECVQDMDHENMFWYRQDPGLGLRLIYFSYDVKMKEKGDIPEGYSVSREKKERFSLILESASTNQTSMYLCASVRSGGRQPQHFGDGTRLSIL.

The chain is built from TRBV7-6 and TRBJ2-7, with TRBD2 identical over 10 bases. V lost 4 bases to trimming and J lost 3 bases; unmatched junction nucleotides: 12. The CDR3 runs to 17 residues. The germline CDR1 and CDR2 sequences are SGHVS and FNYEAQ. This CDR3 is CASSSLTSGPLSYEQYF. The CDR3 bases are TGTGCCAGCAGCTCTTTGACTAGCGGGCCCTTAAGCTACGAGCAGTACTTC.

The chain recombines TRBV27 with TRBJ2-2, with D maybe TRBD2 (6 bases). This CDR3 has 14 residues. In germline, CDR1 is MNHEY, CDR2 SMNVEV (reference sequence). Trimming took 6 bases from V and 4 from J, leaving 12 bases between them. The CDR3 reads CASRLADTTGELFF. The DNA for the CDR3 is TGTGCCAGCAGGTTAGCGGATACCACCGGGGAGCTGTTTTTT.

The chain links TRBV9 to TRBJ2-5, with D perhaps TRBD2 (6 bases). V dropped 4 bases and J dropped 5 bases, with 12 bases sitting between them. The CDR3 is 13 amino acids. The germline gives CDR1 SGDLS, CDR2 YYNGEE. The CDR3 DNA reads as TGTGCCAGCAGCTTATCGACTAGGGAGACCCAGTACTTC. It codes for CASSLSTRETQYF.

The sample holds a few counts of this clone. The chain links TRBV7-9 to TRBJ1-1, with 9 bases fitting TRBD1. CDR1 is SEHNR and CDR2 is FQNEAQ in the germline V gene (reference sequence). V lost 5 bases to trimming and J lost 2 bases; unmatched junction nucleotides: 6. The CDR3 spans 15 residues. CDR3 protein: CASSPGQGFNTEAFF. The DNA for the CDR3 is TGTGCCAGCAGCCCTGGACAGGGGTTTAACACTGAAGCTTTCTTT.

The chain carries TRBV10-1 and TRBJ1-1; 7 bases are a match to TRBD1. Germline CDR1 is WNHNN and CDR2 is SYGVQD (reference sequence). This CDR3 is 15 amino acids long. V lost 6 bases to trimming and J lost 1 base; unmatched junction nucleotides: 8. CDR3 protein: CASSPSGTANTEAFF. DNA for the CDR3: TGCGCCAGCAGCCCATCTGGGACAGCGAACACTGAAGCTTTCTTT.

This rearrangement joins TRBV28 to TRBJ1-5; 8 nucleotides line up with TRBD1. From germline, CDR1 is MDHEN and CDR2 SYDVKM. CDR3 length: 16 residues. The J segment lost 3 bases and the V segment lost 7 bases, leaving 11 bases of the junction unmatched. This chain's CDR3 is CASITPGQEFNQPQHF. CDR3 sequence (DNA): TGTGCCAGCATCACACCGGGACAGGAATTCAATCAGCCCCAGCATTTT.

This sequence joins TRBV9 and TRBJ1-1, with TRBD1 matching over 10 bases. Trimming cost V 3 bases and J 6 bases; bases outside gene matches: 11. The CDR3 has 16 amino acids. Germline CDR1 reads SGDLS; CDR2 reads YYNGEE. The CDR3 DNA reads as TGTGCCAGCAGCGGCCCGGGACAGGGGCCTGGCTCTGAAGCTTTCTTT. It yields the protein CASSGPGQGPGSEAFF.

This chain uses TRBV28 with TRBJ1-3; D is undetermined. The germline V gene encodes CDR1 MDHEN and CDR2 SYDVKM. V lost 5 bases and J 4 bases, leaving 9 bases between the germline ends. CDR3 length: 13 amino acids. The CDR3 is CASSRLGGNTIYF. The CDR3 bases are TGTGCCAGCAGTCGTCTAGGAGGAAACACCATATATTTT. Full variable domain (missing parts from reference TRBV28 and TRBJ1-3): DVKVTQSSRYLVKRTGEKVFLECVQDMDHENMFWYRQDPGLGLRLIYFSYDVKMKEKGDIPEGYSVSREKKERFSLILESASTNQTSMYLCASSRLGGNTIYFGEGSWLTVV.

The chain has TRBV7-6 and TRBJ2-1; D is unclear. Germline values: CDR1 SGHVS, CDR2 FNYEAQ. Trimming removed 5 bases at V and 7 bases at J, with 6 bases between. There are 11 residues in the CDR3. The CDR3 spells CASSQQNEQFF. The CDR3 DNA reads TGTGCCAGCAGCCAACAGAATGAGCAGTTCTTC.

The chain recombines TRBV6-1 with TRBJ2-1; 8 positions match TRBD2. V shed 5 bases and J 0 bases; nucleotides not matched to a gene: 0. Per the germline V gene, CDR1 is MNHNS and CDR2 is SASEGT. The length of the CDR3 is 14 residues. The CDR3 nucleotides read TGTGCCAGCAGTACTAGCGGCTCCTACAATGAGCAGTTCTTC. Translation: CASSTSGSYNEQFF.

The rearrangement joins TRBV6-4 to TRBJ2-3; 12 bases agree with TRBD2. J lost 5 bases, V lost 6 bases, and 6 bases had no gene match. The germline V gene encodes CDR1 MRHNA and CDR2 SNTAGT. The CDR3 has 15 residues. CDR3: CASSPLAGGGDTQYF. In nucleotides, the CDR3 is TGTGCCAGCAGCCCTCTAGCGGGAGGGGGAGATACGCAGTATTTT.

This rearrangement joins TRBV5-1 to TRBJ1-1; D is possibly TRBD1 (5 bases). The CDR3 has 14 residues. With 0 bases removed from V and 4 bases from J, the gap between germline ends came to 10 bases. Germline CDR1 is SGHRS and CDR2 is YFSETQ. The CDR3 loop reads CASSLEGWGTEAFF. In DNA form, the CDR3 reads TGCGCCAGCAGCTTGGAGGGGTGGGGCACTGAAGCTTTCTTT.

As for this clone: A read error may produce the germline difference seen at one junction end. The chain carries TRBV7-9 and TRBJ2-1, with 14 positions matching TRBD2. The CDR3 consists of 18 residues. Germline assignment: CDR1 SEHNR and CDR2 FQNEAQ (reference sequence). The CDR3 nucleotides read TGTTCCAGCAGCCTCGGACTAGCGGGAGGCAGCTCCTACAATGAGCAGTTCTTC. It is translated as CSSSLGLAGGSSYNEQFF. Full variable domain (missing parts from reference TRBV7-9 and TRBJ2-1): DTGVSQNPRHKITKRGQNVTFRCDPISEHNRLYWYRQTLGQGPEFLTYFQNEAQLEKSRLLSDRFSAERPKGSFSTLEIQRTEQGDSAMYLCSSSLGLAGGSSYNEQFFGPGTRLTVL.

This clone was counted a few times. The chain is built from TRBV5-1 and TRBJ1-6, with 7 bases lining up with TRBD1. The germline CDR1 and CDR2 sequences are SGHRS and YFSETQ. The CDR3 extends over 16 amino acids. After removal of 0 bases from V and 6 bases from J, the junction contained 6 bases not matched to a gene. The CDR3 reads CASSLAPGQTNSPLHF. For the CDR3, the DNA is TGCGCCAGCAGCTTGGCCCCGGGACAGACTAATTCACCCCTCCACTTT.

This chain uses TRBV7-2 with TRBJ1-1; 7 positions agree with TRBD1. Trimming took 5 bases from V and 1 from J; bases not matched to a gene: 7. Per the germline V gene, CDR1 is SGHTA and CDR2 is FQGNSA. The CDR3 is 15 residues long. CDR3 protein: CASSPWDSANTEAFF. The CDR3 DNA follows: TGTGCCAGCAGCCCCTGGGACAGCGCGAACACTGAAGCTTTCTTT.